This TCR beta chain was identified in a study of shared clonotypes between healthy human individuals. Free of recent acute infections or vaccinations, the donors were healthy HIV-negative adults. CD4+ cell separation produced CD45RA+ naive and CD45RA-negative memory subsets. Sorted-subset replicate PCR reactions contained roughly 200 ng DNA, corresponding to some 29,000 T cell genomes. Clones were sequenced by immunoSEQ multiplex PCR, and TCRdb holds only the in-frame ones, with some missing. The profile shows millions of clones, 85% to 95% of them singletons. Whole-study results and caveats: Naive subsets generally exceeded memory subsets in estimated richness.

Remarks on this clone: Its specificity is not known.

The TCR sequence derives from a man in his late teens or twenties in good health. Sequenced: naive CD4+ T cells sorted from blood. The subset: CD45RA+ positively selected.

In DNA, the CDR3 is TGTGCCAGCAGCGTAGCGGGACAGGGGGCGATCCAGGAGACCCAGTACTTC. Its protein is CASSVAGQGAIQETQYF. V usage is TRBV9 and J usage is TRBJ2-5; 12 nucleotides align to TRBD1. The V and J ends lost 0 bases and 5 bases, in that order; junction bases with no gene match: 8. Germline CDR1 reads SGDLS; CDR2 reads YYNGEE. The CDR3 covers 17 residues.